The rows below give T cell receptor beta chains drawn from one sample of a study of sequential checkpoint blockade in melanoma. Produced via immunoSEQ multiplex PCR; TCRdb's table is partial and in-frame only. The top ten clones hold 16% of a sample with approximately 13,000 clones, 27% of them seen once. The source material was tumor tissue (inferred from file names), sampled from a patient given nivolumab and ipilimumab in sequence. These TCRs come from a human donor with melanoma. CDR3s include the opening cysteine and the closing phenylalanine or tryptophan. The D gene is left open where the match is weak. Not every row has a clone size; where given, it reads once, few, many or a size class.

DNA,CDR3,J,D,size,V
TGTGCCAGCAGCTGGAGCGGGGGTAACTACGAGCAGTACTTC,CASSWSGGNYEQYF,TRBJ2-7,TRBD2,many,TRBV11-3
TGTGCCAGCAGCCCTGGGATGCGGGACCTCAACGAGCAGTACTTC,CASSPGMRDLNEQYF,TRBJ2-7,-,few,TRBV14
TGCAGCGTTGTTCGACAGGTACCCGGGGAGCTGTTTTTT,CSVVRQVPGELFF,TRBJ2-2,-,-,TRBV29-1
TGTGCCAGCAGCCCCCCAGCCGGGAGGGCCCGCCCAGATACGCAGTATTTT,CASSPPAGRARPDTQYF,TRBJ2-3,TRBD2,-,TRBV6-8
TGTGCCAGCACCCGGACTAGCGGGAGGGCCGCAGAGACCCAGTACTTC,CASTRTSGRAAETQYF,TRBJ2-5,TRBD2,few,TRBV2
TGTGCCAGCAGTGACGCAGAGACCCATGAGCAGTTCTTC,CASSDAETHEQFF,TRBJ2-1,-,medium-sized,TRBV6-8
TGTGCCAGCAGTTTATCAACGGACAGCTTTAATCAGCCCCAGCATTTT,CASSLSTDSFNQPQHF,TRBJ1-5,-,few,TRBV28
TGTGCCAGCAGCGTAGATAACAGGGCCGGGGAGCTGTTTTTT,CASSVDNRAGELFF,TRBJ2-2,-,-,TRBV9
TGTGCCAGCAGCATAAACCGGGACAGCTATGAAAAACTGTTTTTT,CASSINRDSYEKLFF,TRBJ1-4,TRBD1,-,TRBV28
TGTGCCAGCAGCCGCTCCGACAGGGAACGTATCTATGGCTACACCTTC,CASSRSDRERIYGYTF,TRBJ1-2,TRBD1,many,TRBV11-3
TGCGCCAGCACCCCCGGGACGGGGAACCAAGAGACCCAGTACTTC,CASTPGTGNQETQYF,TRBJ2-5,-,-,TRBV10-2
TGTGCCAGCAGTTTTTCAGGGGGCTATAGAGGCGATCAGCCCCAGCATTTT,CASSFSGGYRGDQPQHF,TRBJ1-5,TRBD1,-,TRBV28
TGTGCCAGTAGTCCGGGACTAGCGGCCTTAAGCACAGATACGCAGTATTTT,CASSPGLAALSTDTQYF,TRBJ2-3,TRBD2,-,TRBV19
TGTGCCAGCAGTTTTGGGTACGGCGCTAATGAAAAACTGTTTTTT,CASSFGYGANEKLFF,TRBJ1-4,-,few,TRBV28
TGTGCCAGCAGCCTACGACTAGCGGGAGGGCGCGAGCAGTACTTC,CASSLRLAGGREQYF,TRBJ2-7,TRBD2,-,TRBV11-3
TGTGCCAGTAGTATCGCGGCGGCAGGGGGCGGGGAGCAGTACTTC,CASSIAAAGGGEQYF,TRBJ2-7,TRBD1,-,TRBV19
TGTGCCAGCAGCCCCCAGGGCGGTAACTATGGCTACACCTTC,CASSPQGGNYGYTF,TRBJ1-2,-,many,TRBV7-4
TGTGCCAGCAGCGTAGGCGGCGGGCGTCCCAATGAGCAGTTCTTC,CASSVGGGRPNEQFF,TRBJ2-1,-,few,TRBV9
TGTGCCAGCAGTTTAGCGGGAGGGGGCACAGATACGCAGTATTTT,CASSLAGGGTDTQYF,TRBJ2-3,TRBD2,once,TRBV28
TGTGCCAGCAGCGTACAGGGGTTTGGAAACACCATATATTTT,CASSVQGFGNTIYF,TRBJ1-3,TRBD1,-,TRBV11-3
TGTGCCAGCTCACTTTCCGGGGGACGTGAGCAGTTCTTC,CASSLSGGREQFF,TRBJ2-1,-,-,TRBV18
TGCGCCAGCAGCTCCGGCCCAGAGAAAGAGACCCAGTACTTC,CASSSGPEKETQYF,TRBJ2-5,-,-,TRBV5-1
TGCGCCAGCAGCCAAGCGGTCGGGAGGGTAACCTACGAGCAGTACTTC,CASSQAVGRVTYEQYF,TRBJ2-7,TRBD2,medium-sized,TRBV4-1
TGTGCCATACAGGGGGAGGGGGGCACTGAAGCTTTCTTT,CAIQGEGGTEAFF,TRBJ1-1,TRBD1,-,TRBV6-8
TGTGCCAGCAGGGCACAGGGGGGACAGCAGTACTTC,CASRAQGGQQYF,TRBJ2-7,TRBD1,-,TRBV25-1
TGTGCCAGCAGTCTAGGACAGATCCACACTGAAGCTTTCTTT,CASSLGQIHTEAFF,TRBJ1-1,-,few,TRBV6-8
TGTGCCAGCAGTCCCCGGGACAGGGTCTCCGAGCAGTACTTC,CASSPRDRVSEQYF,TRBJ2-7,TRBD1,few,TRBV6-8